These 27 T cell receptor beta chains came from one sample sequenced in a study of T cell responses to AZD1222 COVID-19 vaccine. Here immunoSEQ multiplex PCR was the method, and the copy in TCRdb shows in-frame clones only, minus some. The sample lists roughly 180,000 clones; roughly nine tenths were seen once. The sample consisted of peripheral blood, taken on day 0 of AZD1222 vaccination. The receptors stem from an adult in good health.

The chain recombines TRBV5-4 with TRBJ1-2; 9 bases map to TRBD1. The CDR3 is 15 amino acids. With V trimmed by 4 bases and J by 7 bases, 11 bases remained unmatched. CDR1 and CDR2 (germline): SGHNT, YYREEE (reference sequence). CDR3 sequence reads: CASSGGTGIWGGYTF. CDR3 coding DNA: TGTGCCAGCAGCGGCGGGACAGGGATTTGGGGTGGCTACACCTTC.

This chain uses TRBV6-4 with TRBJ2-3; D assignment may be TRBD1 or TRBD2 (6 bases each). The CDR3 is 15 residues long. V lost 3 bases and J 4 bases, leaving 14 bases between the germline ends. CDR1 MRHNA and CDR2 SNTAGT come from the germline V gene. For the CDR3, the DNA is TGTGCCAGCAGTGAGTTGGGGGGCGCAGCAGATACGCAGTATTTT. Translated: CASSELGGAADTQYF.

As DNA, the CDR3 is TGTGCCAGCAGACCCGACAGGGGAGGTTCACCCCTCCACTTT. As protein: CASRPDRGGSPLHF. V usage is TRBV2 and J usage is TRBJ1-6; TRBD1 agrees at 8 bases. The CDR3 contains 14 residues. Unmatched junction bases numbered 7, after V lost 6 bases and J lost 9 bases. Germline CDR1 and CDR2: SNHLY and FYNNEI.

V is TRBV6-5 and J is TRBJ2-7; 7 positions match TRBD2. The CDR3 is 14 residues long. J gave up 1 base and V 6 bases, and 6 bases lay outside the gene matches. In germline, CDR1 is MNHEY, CDR2 SVGAGI. CDR3 in amino acids: CASRKLALSYEQYF. In nucleotides, the CDR3 is TGTGCCAGCAGGAAACTAGCGCTTTCCTACGAGCAGTACTTC.

The CDR3 DNA reads as TGCGCCAGCAGCTTTCAGACGGGGGGAACCACAGATACGCAGTATTTT. This translates into CASSFQTGGTTDTQYF. This sequence joins TRBV5-1 and TRBJ2-3; 7 bases fit TRBD2. Germline trimming cut 2 bases from V and 2 bases from J; bases unmatched to any gene: 8. This CDR3 comprises 16 residues. In germline, CDR1 is SGHRS, CDR2 YFSETQ.

This clone was detected once. V gene TRBV13 combines with J gene TRBJ2-3; no reliable D call. The CDR3 contains 14 residues. Trimming took 5 bases from V and 4 from J, leaving 13 bases between them. CDR1 is PRHDT and CDR2 is FYEKMQ in the germline V gene (reference sequence). The CDR3 is CASSGQAGPDTQYF. In DNA, the CDR3 is TGTGCCAGCAGCGGCCAGGCTGGGCCAGATACGCAGTATTTT.

The chain combines TRBV28 with TRBJ1-2, with 9 bases lining up with TRBD1. J gave up 7 bases and V 2 bases, and 8 bases lay outside the gene matches. The CDR3 is 15 amino acids. In germline, CDR1 is MDHEN, CDR2 SYDVKM. In DNA, the CDR3 is TGTGCCAGCAGTTTAGGGCCACAGGGGGCCGTTGGCTACACCTTC. As protein: CASSLGPQGAVGYTF.

J is TRBJ1-2 and V is TRBV6-6, with 8 bases that match TRBD1. The ends lost 8 bases at V and 8 bases at J; junction bases unmatched: 4. CDR3 length: 11 amino acids. Germline loops: CDR1 MNHNY, CDR2 SVGAGI (reference sequence). CDR3 nucleotide sequence: TGTGCCAGCGGACAGGGAGACGGCTACACCTTC. This codes for CASGQGDGYTF.

The gene calls are TRBV19 and TRBJ2-3; 8 bases match TRBD1. The germline V gene has CDR1 LNHDA and CDR2 SQIVND (reference sequence). The trim removed 10 bases at V and 4 bases at J, leaving 7 bases unmatched. CDR3 length equals 13 residues. The CDR3 DNA reads TGTGCCACCATGGACAGGGTCGCAGATACGCAGTATTTT. Its protein is CATMDRVADTQYF.

As to this clone: The same CDR3 can be traced to other DNA sequences in this sample. This chain links TRBV30 with TRBJ2-3; the D is unclear. V dropped 2 bases and J dropped 5 bases, with 2 bases sitting between them. Germline assignment: CDR1 GTSNPN and CDR2 SVGIG (reference sequence). The CDR3 runs to 10 residues. CDR3 sequence reads: CAWSRDTQYF. For the CDR3, the DNA is TGTGCCTGGAGTAGAGATACGCAGTATTTT.

Details on this clone: Sequence at one end of the junction differs from germline and may be a read error. V usage is TRBV19 and J usage is TRBJ2-7; TRBD1 matches at 8 bases. There are 10 residues in the CDR3. Germline values: CDR1 LNHDA, CDR2 SQIVND (reference sequence). The CDR3 DNA follows: TGTGCCAGCCCTGTTGGGGACAGGACCTTC. It yields the protein CASPVGDRTF.

V gene TRBV29-1 combines with J gene TRBJ1-2; D is possibly TRBD1 (5 bases). With 3 bases removed from V and 0 bases from J, the gap between germline ends came to 20 bases. This CDR3 comprises 17 residues. CDR1 and CDR2 (germline): SQVTM, ANQGSEA. The CDR3 DNA sequence: TGCAGCGTTGAGGGGCTTGGCGAGAGAGGGGCTAACTATGGCTACACCTTC. Translating it yields CSVEGLGERGANYGYTF.

The V gene is TRBV11-1, the J gene TRBJ1-2; D is possibly TRBD1 (5 bases). V was cut by 4 bases and J by 8 bases, with 17 bases left in between. The germline CDR1 and CDR2 sequences are SGHAT and FQDESV (reference sequence). This CDR3 is 14 amino acids long. CDR3 bases: TGTGCCAGCAGCTCTACAGGATTCGGAAGCGGCTACACCTTC. Protein product: CASSSTGFGSGYTF.

V is TRBV9 and J is TRBJ2-1; 8 nucleotides match TRBD2. Germline assignment: CDR1 SGDLS and CDR2 YYNGEE. The CDR3 contains 15 residues. V trimming: 0 bases; J trimming: 5 bases; junction bases outside the gene matches: 4. CDR3 amino acids: CASSVAGGLHNEQFF. DNA for the CDR3: TGTGCCAGCAGCGTAGCGGGGGGGCTCCACAATGAGCAGTTCTTC.

The J gene is TRBJ1-5, the V gene TRBV7-2, with no clear D. V lost 1 base to trimming and J lost 2 bases, with 9 bases between them. This CDR3 is built from 15 residues. Germline CDR1 and CDR2: SGHTA and FQGNSA. The CDR3: CASSLGERGNQPQHF. The CDR3 DNA is TGTGCCAGCAGCTTAGGGGAGCGGGGCAATCAGCCCCAGCATTTT. Using reference TRBV7-2 and TRBJ1-5 for the parts outside the CDR3, the full variable domain is GAGVSQSPSNKVTEKGKDVELRCDPISGHTALYWYRQSLGQGLEFLIYFQGNSAPDKSGLPSDRFSAERTGGSVSTLTIQRTQQEDSAVYLCASSLGERGNQPQHFGDGTRLSIL.

This chain uses TRBV25-1 with TRBJ2-1, with 9 bases aligning to TRBD1. The CDR3 consists of 12 residues. Per the germline V gene, CDR1 is MGHDK and CDR2 is SYGVNS. The J segment lost 4 bases and the V segment lost 8 bases, leaving 0 bases of the junction unmatched. CDR3 sequence: CASGQGYNEQFF. In DNA form, the CDR3 reads TGTGCCAGCGGACAGGGGTACAATGAGCAGTTCTTC. Looking up the rest from reference TRBV25-1 and TRBJ2-1 gives the full variable domain: EADIYQTPRYLVIGTGKKITLECSQTMGHDKMYWYQQDPGMELHLIHYSYGVNSTEKGDLSSESTVSRIRTEHFPLTLESARPSHTSQYLCASGQGYNEQFFGPGTRLTVL.

The chain uses TRBV11-3 and TRBJ1-4; 7 bases align to TRBD1. V dropped 8 bases and J dropped 5; count of bases not matched to a gene: 11. Germline V CDR1 and CDR2: SGHNT, YENEEA. The CDR3 is 15 amino acids. DNA for the CDR3: TGTGCCAGCTCCGAGGGGGCGTCACGGAATGAAAAACTGTTTTTT. Amino acid sequence: CASSEGASRNEKLFF. Filled out from reference TRBV11-3 and TRBJ1-4, the complete variable domain reads EAGVVQSPRYKIIEKKQPVAFWCNPISGHNTLYWYLQNLGQGPELLIRYENEEAVDDSQLPKDRFSAERLKGVDSTLKIQPAELGDSAVYLCASSEGASRNEKLFFGSGTQLSVL.

This clone was seen a single time. CDR3: CASSARGPSPLHF. CDR3 nucleotide sequence: TGTGCCAGCAGTGCCAGGGGGCCGTCACCCCTCCACTTT. J is TRBJ1-6 and V is TRBV25-1; 8 bases align to TRBD1. The CDR3 contains 13 residues. Unmatched junction bases numbered 3, after V lost 4 bases and J lost 10 bases. Germline loops: CDR1 MGHDK, CDR2 SYGVNS.

This clone is a singleton in its sample. The chain uses TRBV7-3 and TRBJ1-1; D gene ambiguous. Germline CDR1 SGHTA, CDR2 FQGTGA. V was shortened by 2 bases and J by 1 base, with 14 bases between the two germline ends. The length of the CDR3 is 16 residues. In nucleotides, the CDR3 is TGTGCCAGCAGCTTAGTTAGCGGTAGTGAGAACACTGAAGCTTTCTTT. Translating it yields CASSLVSGSENTEAFF.

The CDR3 nucleotides are TGTGCCAGCAGCGCGGGGGACAGGACTAACACTGAAGCTTTCTTT. Translation gives CASSAGDRTNTEAFF. V gene TRBV9 combines with J gene TRBJ1-1; 8 bases match TRBD1. V lost 3 bases and J lost 2; bases outside the gene matches: 6. The germline V gene has CDR1 SGDLS and CDR2 YYNGEE. The CDR3 totals 15 residues.

This clone was observed a handful of times. This chain links TRBV3-1 (or the pseudogene TRBV3-2) with TRBJ1-2; the D gene is possibly TRBD1 (5 bases). Germline CDR1 and CDR2: LGHDT and YNNKEL (reference sequence). V was clipped by 0 bases and J by 10 bases, with 12 bases between them. This CDR3 spans 13 amino acids. CDR3 loop: CASSQDRVGDYTF. The DNA of the CDR3 is TGTGCCAGCAGCCAAGACAGGGTGGGTGACTACACCTTC.

The chain has TRBV18 and TRBJ1-3, with a tentative D call TRBD1 (5 bases). The CDR3 consists of 14 residues. V dropped 2 bases and J dropped 6 bases, with 11 bases sitting between them. Germline V gives CDR1 KGHSH, CDR2 LQKENI. CDR3 in DNA: TGTGCCAGCTCACCAACCGGGGCGGCAAACACCATATATTTT. Amino acid sequence: CASSPTGAANTIYF.

J is TRBJ2-3 and V is TRBV2; TRBD2 aligns across 9 bases. The CDR3 sequence is 14 residues long. Looked up from germline, CDR1 is SNHLY and CDR2 is FYNNEI. V lost 6 bases to trimming and J lost 0 bases; unmatched junction nucleotides: 1. The CDR3 is CASRAGGSTDTQYF. The CDR3 nucleotides read TGTGCCAGCAGAGCGGGGGGTAGCACAGATACGCAGTATTTT.

The CDR3 DNA follows: TGTGCCAGTAGTACCTTAGCGGGGGGGCACAATGAGCAGTTCTTC. Protein product: CASSTLAGGHNEQFF. The chain is built from TRBV19 and TRBJ2-1; 11 bases match TRBD2. Germline V gives CDR1 LNHDA, CDR2 SQIVND (reference sequence). This CDR3 has 15 residues. Trimming removed 4 bases from V and 5 bases from J; junction bases left unmatched: 4.

This chain links TRBV19 with TRBJ1-1; D not certain. From germline, CDR1 is LNHDA and CDR2 SQIVND (reference sequence). CDR3 length: 15 amino acids. Trimming stripped 3 bases from V and 0 bases from J, with 11 bases between. The CDR3 sequence: CASSIRRQMNTEAFF. The CDR3 nucleotides read TGTGCCAGTAGTATTAGGCGTCAGATGAACACTGAAGCTTTCTTT.

The V and J genes are TRBV2 and TRBJ2-3, with 7 bases lining up with TRBD2. This CDR3 region has 15 residues. Germline V gene data show CDR1 as SNHLY and CDR2 as FYNNEI. The CDR3 region is CVSQLSSTSRDTQYF. The CDR3 DNA sequence: TGTGTCTCCCAACTGTCCTCGACTAGCAGGGATACGCAGTATTTT.

The V call is TRBV7-2, the J call TRBJ2-7; the D gene is possibly TRBD2 (6 bases). Germline V gene sequence: CDR1 SGHTA, CDR2 FQGNSA. This CDR3 comprises 17 residues. Trimming stripped 0 bases from V and 4 bases from J, with 19 bases between. The CDR3 DNA follows: TGTGCCAGCAGCTTAGCGGGGCGGGGTAGCGTTCGGTACGAGCAGTACTTC. Translated, it gives CASSLAGRGSVRYEQYF.